This entry lists 22 T cell receptor beta chains sequenced from one sample in a study of molecular identifiers for immune sequencing clone quantification. TCRdb recomputed calls from the PCR reads with MiXCR, one row per CDR3 protein. Altogether approximately 59,000 distinct CDR3 sequences are present, about a fifth being singletons, with the ten largest covering about 1.4%. Sequencing was performed on naive CD8+ T cells from blood, with Jurkat cell RNA spiked in. As to subset: FACS-sorted CD8+CD4-CCR7+CD45RA+ naive T cells. All receptors come from a human donor in good health. Some libraries in this study had Jurkat cell RNA spiked in.

The J gene is TRBJ1-5, the V gene TRBV27; perhaps TRBD1 as D (5 bases). The V end was cut by 1 base, the J end by 6 bases, with 10 bases between. This CDR3 has 14 residues. CDR1 MNHEY and CDR2 SMNVEV come from the germline V gene (reference sequence). CDR3 region: CASSLFQGRQPQHF. The CDR3 nucleotides are TGTGCCAGCAGTTTATTCCAGGGACGTCAGCCCCAGCATTTT.

In its sample, this clonotype was seen many times. The rearrangement links TRBV7-8 to TRBJ2-7; no clear D. The V end was cut by 3 bases, the J end by 2 bases, with 14 bases between. CDR1 and CDR2 from the germline V gene are SGHVS and FQNEAQ. The CDR3 covers 15 residues. The CDR3: CASSLPQNTPYEQYF. The DNA of the CDR3 is TGTGCCAGCAGCTTGCCCCAGAACACCCCCTACGAGCAGTACTTC.

This chain uses TRBV7-9 with TRBJ1-1; unclear D gene. Looked up from germline, CDR1 is SEHNR and CDR2 is FQNEAQ (reference sequence). V was shortened by 2 bases and J by 5 bases, with 9 bases between the two germline ends. CDR3 length equals 13 residues. The CDR3 sequence: CASSLPLGTEAFF. For the CDR3, the DNA is TGTGCCAGCAGCTTACCGCTCGGGACTGAAGCTTTCTTT.

This clonotype occurred many times. The gene calls are TRBV29-1 and TRBJ1-1, with 9 nucleotides matching TRBD1. CDR3 length equals 15 residues. The germline V gene encodes CDR1 SQVTM and CDR2 ANQGSEA. V gave up 1 base and J gave up 5 bases; unmatched junction bases: 8. The CDR3 nucleotides are TGCAGCGTTGAAGTCCTGGGGACAGGGAGTACTGAAGCTTTCTTT. This encodes CSVEVLGTGSTEAFF.

In the case of this clonotype: A much larger clone lies one base from this, so it may be a read error. The gene calls are TRBV23-1 and TRBJ1-6, with D maybe TRBD1 (5 bases). TRBV23-1 is an ORF, and what it does is uncertain. The CDR3 runs 14 residues. CDR3 nucleotides: TGCGCCAGCCTGTCGACAGACCATAATTCACCCATCCACTTT. Encoded protein: CASLSTDHNSPIHF.

This clonotype was counted ten times or more. The chain is built from TRBV20-1 and TRBJ2-3, with 7 positions matching TRBD1. The V segment lost 4 bases and the J segment 1 base; nucleotides outside the gene matches: 29. The CDR3 spans 22 residues. Germline loops: CDR1 DFQATT, CDR2 SNEGSKA (reference sequence). The CDR3 is CSAIAAVLDTGESLLGTDTQYF. Here the CDR3 DNA reads TGCAGTGCTATTGCCGCAGTGCTAGATACAGGGGAATCTTTGTTGGGCACAGATACGCAGTATTTT.

On this clonotype itself: The conserved phenylalanine or tryptophan is not found at the CDR3 terminus, so this likely reflects a read error. V is TRBV4-1 and J is TRBJ2-3, with 9 positions matching TRBD1. The CDR3 totals 17 residues. J was trimmed by 7 bases and V by 5 bases; bases with no gene match: 16. The germline CDR1 and CDR2 sequences are MGHRA and YSYEKL. CDR3 sequence reads: CASSDRAGQGITNTQYL. In DNA, the CDR3 is TGCGCCAGCAGCGATCGAGCGGGACAGGGAATCACGAATACGCAGTATCTT.

This clonotype appeared many times. The rearrangement links TRBV7-2 to TRBJ2-3, with TRBD2 matching 10 bases. The CDR3 length is 16 residues. V lost 5 bases and J lost 2; bases outside the gene matches: 7. CDR1 SGHTA and CDR2 FQGNSA come from the germline V gene. The CDR3 bases are TGTGCCAGCAGCCAGCGGGAGGGCCCCCACACAGATACGCAGTATTTT. This gives the protein CASSQREGPHTDTQYF.

This clonotype has ten or more counts. The chain employs TRBV6-1 and TRBJ2-1; unclear D gene. Looked up from germline, CDR1 is MNHNS and CDR2 is SASEGT. Trimming removed 6 bases at V and 6 bases at J, with 15 bases between. This CDR3 spans 14 amino acids. This CDR3 is CASRSHGSGNEQFF. In nucleotides, the CDR3 is TGTGCCAGCAGGAGTCACGGAAGTGGCAATGAGCAGTTCTTC.

This clonotype was observed at least ten times. The chain uses TRBV15 and TRBJ2-3; TRBD2 aligns across 10 bases. CDR3 length equals 14 residues. Unmatched junction bases numbered 5, after V lost 6 bases and J lost 5 bases. The germline gives CDR1 LNHNV, CDR2 YYDKDF (reference sequence). The CDR3 loop is CATRVEREGDTQYF. As DNA, the CDR3 is TGTGCCACCAGAGTCGAGCGGGAGGGAGATACGCAGTATTTT.

There are many counts of this clonotype. J is TRBJ2-7 and V is TRBV2; possible D gene TRBD2, 5 bases. CDR1 and CDR2 (germline): SNHLY, FYNNEI. The CDR3 has 15 residues. V lost 3 bases to trimming and J lost 1 base, with 13 bases between them. Here the CDR3 reads CASSDERLFSYEQYF. The CDR3 DNA follows: TGTGCCAGCAGTGACGAGCGGTTATTTTCCTACGAGCAGTACTTC.

This clonotype was found many times. The rearrangement uses TRBV4-1 and TRBJ2-3; possibly TRBD2 for D (5 bases). Germline-derived CDR1 and CDR2 are MGHRA and YSYEKL. The V end was cut by 2 bases, the J end by 6 bases, with 9 bases between. The CDR3 length is 13 residues. CDR3 bases: TGCGCCAGCAGCCAACCTCAGCGGGATACGCAGTATTTT. This translates into CASSQPQRDTQYF.

This clonotype was detected many times. The V and J genes are TRBV5-4 and TRBJ1-3, with D perhaps TRBD1 (6 bases). From germline, CDR1 is SGHNT and CDR2 YYREEE (reference sequence). Trimming took 4 bases from V and 0 from J, leaving 14 bases between them. The CDR3 covers 16 residues. CDR3 region: CASSPDRFSSGNTIYF. CDR3 DNA: TGTGCCAGCAGCCCCGACAGGTTCTCCTCTGGAAACACCATATATTTT. Complete variable domain (other parts from reference TRBV5-4 and TRBJ1-3): ETGVTQSPTHLIKTRGQQVTLRCSSQSGHNTVSWYQQALGQGPQFIFQYYREEENGRGNFPPRFSGLQFPNYSSELNVNALELDDSALYLCASSPDRFSSGNTIYFGEGSWLTVV.

This clonotype was observed a handful of times. This could be a read error, since a much larger clone is one nucleotide away. The CDR3 carries no conserved terminal phenylalanine or tryptophan, so it likely arises from a read error. The V and J genes are TRBV25-1 and TRBJ2-1; D not resolved. The V end lost 6 bases, the J end lost 5 bases, and 2 bases lay between the germline ends. The CDR3 contains 10 residues. Germline CDR1 and CDR2: MGHDK and SYGVNS. The CDR3 bases are TGTGCCAGCAGCCACAATGAGCAGTTCCTC. The encoded protein is CASSHNEQFL.

This clonotype was seen repeatedly, ten times or more. The chain uses TRBV6-2 or TRBV6-3 and TRBJ2-3; no firm D call. Per the germline V gene, CDR1 is MNHEY and CDR2 is SVGEGT. The V end lost 8 bases, the J end lost 6 bases, and 9 bases lay between the germline ends. The CDR3 covers 11 residues. DNA for the CDR3: TGTGCCAGCCGGGTAGAGGATACGCAGTATTTT. It encodes CASRVEDTQYF.

Concerning this clonotype itself: A much bigger clone sits one base away, suggesting this may be a read error. The rearrangement uses TRBV29-1 and TRBJ2-1; 7 bases agree with TRBD1. CDR3 length equals 16 residues. Germline V gives CDR1 SQVTM, CDR2 ANQGSEA. The CDR3 loop reads CSVEERLRGRSGEQLF. In DNA form, the CDR3 reads TGCAGCGTTGAAGAACGTTTGAGGGGGCGCTCAGGCGAGCAGCTCTTC.

The gene calls are TRBV5-1 and TRBJ2-2; D is ambiguous. Trimming pared 7 bases from V and 0 bases from J, leaving 7 bases between. This CDR3 has 13 residues. Germline V gene lookup returns CDR1 SGHRS and CDR2 YFSETQ. The CDR3 region has the DNA TGCGCCAGCGGGGATGCGAACACCGGGGAGCTGTTTTTT. Translation: CASGDANTGELFF.

This clonotype was detected ten times or more. This CDR3 is CASSFALQETQYF. The CDR3 DNA is TGTGCCAGCAGCTTTGCACTACAAGAGACCCAGTACTTC. The chain employs TRBV7-9 and TRBJ2-5; unclear D gene. The CDR3 extends over 13 amino acids. Trimming pared 3 bases from V and 2 bases from J, leaving 7 bases between. From germline, CDR1 is SEHNR and CDR2 FQNEAQ (reference sequence).

This clonotype was observed at least ten times. The genes are TRBV4-2 and TRBJ2-7; perhaps D is TRBD1 or TRBD2 (5 bases each). The CDR3 is made up of 13 amino acids. Between the trimmed V and J ends, which lost 1 base and 6 bases, there was a span of 10 bases. Germline V gene sequence: CDR1 LGHNA, CDR2 YNFKEQ. The DNA of the CDR3 is TGTGCCAGCAGCCAAGGGGGGAGCGGCGAGCAGTACTTC. As protein: CASSQGGSGEQYF.

This clonotype was recorded many times. The V gene is TRBV29-1, the J gene TRBJ1-2, with D hard to call. This CDR3 spans 12 amino acids. From germline, CDR1 is SQVTM and CDR2 ANQGSEA. V shed 3 bases and J shed 4 bases, with 9 bases lying between them. The CDR3 spells CSVEEQTYGYTF. The CDR3 nucleotides are TGCAGCGTTGAGGAGCAGACCTATGGCTACACCTTC.

This clonotype has at least ten counts. The CDR3 DNA reads as TGTGCCAGCAGCTTAGGAGTCAGGGTCGACGAGCAGTACTTC. This translates into CASSLGVRVDEQYF. The chain joins TRBV7-9 to TRBJ2-7; D perhaps matches TRBD1 (5 bases). The V and J ends lost 1 base and 5 bases respectively, with 12 bases between them. CDR3 length equals 14 residues. From germline, CDR1 is SEHNR and CDR2 FQNEAQ (reference sequence).

V and J are TRBV28 and TRBJ2-1, with D possibly TRBD2 on 6 matching bases. Germline loops: CDR1 MDHEN, CDR2 SYDVKM. Trimming removed 8 bases from V and 7 bases from J, with 24 bases in between. The CDR3 is 16 amino acids. The CDR3 reads CASRFLACQPLNEQFF. DNA for the CDR3: TGTGCCAGCCGCTTCCTAGCGTGCCAACCCTTAAATGAGCAGTTCTTC.